The source of this T cell receptor beta chain is a study of CXCR3-negative and CXCR3-positive naive CD8 T cells. The libraries of TRB cDNA were prepared using 5' RACE with UMI labels. With the 5' RACE reads reprocessed, TCRdb shows one record per CDR3 protein and no DNA. Its listing shows about 130,000 distinct CDR3 sequences. The CDR3 is made up of 16 amino acids. Germline V gives CDR1 SNHLY, CDR2 FYNNEI. V usage is TRBV2 and J usage is TRBJ2-3; TCRdb indicates TRBD1, and absent DNA this call remains unverified. Sequencing used naive CXCR3- CD8+ T cells from blood. Stated subset: CD45RO-CCR7+CD27+CD95- naive CD8+ T cells lacking CXCR3 (TNR3-). This TCR came from a human donor in good health. Some clones in this sample may be carry-over from other donors' samples. CDR3 amino acids: CASSLGEVHGTDTQYF.